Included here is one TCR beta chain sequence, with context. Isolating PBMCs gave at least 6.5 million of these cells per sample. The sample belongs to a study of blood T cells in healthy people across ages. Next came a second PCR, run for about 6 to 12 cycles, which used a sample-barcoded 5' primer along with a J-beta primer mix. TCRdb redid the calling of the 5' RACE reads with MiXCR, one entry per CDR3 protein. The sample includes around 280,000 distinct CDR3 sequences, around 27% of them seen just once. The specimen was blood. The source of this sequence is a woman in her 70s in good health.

CDR3 in amino acids: CASSAPSGDNEQYF. In DNA, the CDR3 is TGTGCCAGCTCAGCCCCCTCCGGGGACAACGAGCAGTACTTC. V and J are TRBV18 and TRBJ2-7, with a tentative D call TRBD1 (6 bases). This CDR3 has 14 residues. The V gene lost 5 bases and the J gene lost 5 bases, with 16 bases spanning the gap. Germline V CDR1 and CDR2: KGHSH, LQKENI.